This is a list of T cell receptor beta chains from one sample in a study of T cell clonotyping in hematopoietic cell transplantation. The method was immunoSEQ multiplex PCR; TCRdb's version includes in-frame clones alone and lacks a portion of them. The sample comprises about 5,300 clones, 26% of which are singletons, and approximately 15% rests with the top ten. The source was peripheral blood mononuclear cells, collected 180 days after allogeneic stem cell transplant. The origin of the receptors is a male patient aged 40 to 50 who had an allogeneic stem cell transplant from an unrelated donor, so the T cells may come from the graft donor. Some clones in this sample may be carry-over from other donors' samples. The CDR3 runs from the conserved cysteine through the conserved F or W. D genes are given only for firm matches. Clone sizes are given selectively: once, few, many, or a class where the clone is expanded.

CDR3aa: CASSPLTRAYEQYF
CDR3nt: TGTGCCAGCAGCCCCCTAACTAGAGCCTACGAGCAGTACTTC
j_gene: TRBJ2-7
abundance: -
d_gene: -
v_gene: TRBV4-2

CDR3aa: CSVRPGLAVAEQFF
CDR3nt: TGCAGCGTTCGTCCGGGACTAGCCGTCGCCGAGCAGTTCTTC
j_gene: TRBJ2-1
abundance: -
d_gene: TRBD2
v_gene: TRBV29-1

CDR3aa: CAWKDRVAGELFF
CDR3nt: TGTGCCTGGAAGGACCGGGTGGCCGGGGAGCTGTTTTTT
j_gene: TRBJ2-2
abundance: -
d_gene: -
v_gene: TRBV30

CDR3aa: CASSFGHGIGAQPQHF
CDR3nt: TGTGCCAGCAGCTTCGGCCACGGGATTGGGGCTCAGCCCCAGCATTTT
j_gene: TRBJ1-5
abundance: -
d_gene: -
v_gene: TRBV5-6

CDR3aa: CAWGPDSNQPQHF
CDR3nt: TGTGCCTGGGGACCTGATAGCAATCAGCCCCAGCATTTT
j_gene: TRBJ1-5
abundance: -
d_gene: -
v_gene: TRBV30

CDR3aa: CAWSVRRTQETQYF
CDR3nt: TGTGCCTGGAGTGTACGGCGGACCCAAGAGACCCAGTACTTC
j_gene: TRBJ2-5
abundance: -
d_gene: -
v_gene: TRBV30

CDR3aa: CASSEEYLGQPQHF
CDR3nt: TGTGCCAGCAGTGAAGAGTATTTAGGGCAGCCCCAGCATTTT
j_gene: TRBJ1-5
abundance: -
d_gene: -
v_gene: TRBV2

CDR3aa: CAYQGSPNYGYTF
CDR3nt: TGTGCCTATCAGGGCTCCCCAAACTATGGCTACACCTTC
j_gene: TRBJ1-2
abundance: -
d_gene: -
v_gene: TRBV30

CDR3aa: CASRRTGANEKLFF
CDR3nt: TGCGCCAGCAGGCGGACAGGAGCTAATGAAAAACTGTTTTTT
j_gene: TRBJ1-4
abundance: few
d_gene: TRBD1
v_gene: TRBV4-1

CDR3aa: CASDDQPQHF
CDR3nt: TGTGCCAGCGACGATCAGCCCCAGCATTTT
j_gene: TRBJ1-5
abundance: -
d_gene: -
v_gene: TRBV6-5

CDR3aa: CASSAAGTGNTIYF
CDR3nt: TGTGCCAGCAGTGCGGCCGGGACTGGAAACACCATATATTTT
j_gene: TRBJ1-3
abundance: few
d_gene: -
v_gene: TRBV6-1

CDR3aa: CASSLAGQGHCTF
CDR3nt: TGCGCCAGCAGCCTTGCGGGACAGGGTCACTGCACCTTC
j_gene: TRBJ1-2
abundance: -
d_gene: TRBD1
v_gene: TRBV4-1

CDR3aa: CASSMGSGGFYEQYF
CDR3nt: TGTGCCAGTAGTATGGGGTCAGGGGGATTCTACGAGCAGTACTTC
j_gene: TRBJ2-7
abundance: medium-sized
d_gene: TRBD1
v_gene: TRBV19

CDR3aa: CASRLSGSGDTQYF
CDR3nt: TGTGCCAGCAGACTGTCTGGTAGCGGAGATACGCAGTATTTT
j_gene: TRBJ2-3
abundance: few
d_gene: -
v_gene: TRBV6-6

CDR3aa: CSVDDQGPTGELFF
CDR3nt: TGCAGCGTTGACGACCAGGGGCCCACCGGGGAGCTGTTTTTT
j_gene: TRBJ2-2
abundance: -
d_gene: -
v_gene: TRBV29-1

CDR3aa: CASSIPRGEAFF
CDR3nt: TGTGCCAGTAGTATTCCTCGAGGTGAAGCTTTCTTT
j_gene: TRBJ1-1
abundance: -
d_gene: -
v_gene: TRBV19

CDR3aa: CASSPRTGYNSPLHF
CDR3nt: TGTGCCAGCAGCCCACGGACAGGTTATAATTCACCCCTCCACTTT
j_gene: TRBJ1-6
abundance: -
d_gene: TRBD1
v_gene: TRBV7-2

CDR3aa: CASSLIAAQETQYF
CDR3nt: TGTGCCAGCAGCTTGATAGCGGCCCAAGAGACCCAGTACTTC
j_gene: TRBJ2-5
abundance: -
d_gene: -
v_gene: TRBV5-6